The source of this TCR beta chain is a study of CD8+CD57+ T cells in acquired aplastic anemia (dated by TCRdb to between 2018 and 2020). Concerning the study at large: DNA extracted from sorted CD4+ and CD8+ cells had a mean of about 3 ug, with a range of about 0.2 to 30 ug. A CD8+CD57+ expansion meant a frequency higher than the mean frequency seen in healthy subjects.

This clonotype was picked up many times. Its antigen remains undetermined. The record has no base qualities; no much larger clone is one base away. Profiling of TCR beta VDJ combinations and CDR3 sequences used genomic DNA as the template. An Illumina HiSeq 2000 was used for TCR repertoire sequencing. The source study handled its data this way. TRBV/TRBJ rearrangement plots, CDR3 size and DJ length profiles, and Simpson's diversity index were used to assess repertoires. Whichever DNA sequence was most abundant in the deep sequencing data was defined as the immunodominant clone. CDR3 amino acid sequences were checked for sharing between subjects and were compared against published repertoires and the VDJdb database. The raw public data were reprocessed by TCRdb itself: fastp quality trimming at Q25, MiXCR clonotype calling, in-frame beta chains only. Merged by CDR3 protein, the rows form single entries marked with the most common genes and DNA. TCRdb, rather than the study authors, made the V and J calls. Recorded for this sample are about 160,000 distinct CDR3 sequences; approximately 44% of them occurred a single time. The ten top clones hold 3.2% of the sample.

The research as a whole found: Around 27 CD8+ CDR3 sequences were shared between patients and controls but appeared highly expressed in patients and within their immunodominant clones. Between patients and healthy controls, no significant difference in CD8+ Simpson's diversity was found (P=0.060).

Expansion of CD8+CD57+ cells had been shown by flow cytometry in the patients chosen for sequencing. Every patient had severe acquired aplastic anemia, diagnosed using the International Study of Aplastic Anemia and Agranulocytosis and Camitta criteria. At the time blood was sampled, none of the patients had received any therapy. In the study, sorted CD4+ and CD8+ blood T cells from patients with severe aplastic anemia and from healthy subjects underwent deep sequencing of TCR repertoires. In the USA, patient enrollment took place under clinicaltrials.gov protocols 00001620, 01623167, 00001397, 00071045, 00081523 and 00961064. Ficoll-Paque density gradient centrifugation was used to isolate peripheral blood mononuclear cells. Before DNA extraction, CD4+ and CD8+ T cells were sorted with FACS or magnetic beads. Sequencing was carried out using sorted CD4+, CD8+, or CD8+CD57+ T cells (not recorded which) from PBMCs. The TCR comes from a human donor with aplastic anemia.

CDR3 reads: CAISDGLAGGPGELFF. The nucleotide sequence is given as TGTGCCATCAGTGACGGACTAGCGGGAGGGCCCGGGGAGCTGTTTTTT. The receptor chain draws on TRBV10-3 and TRBJ2-2; 15 central bases correspond to TRBD2. CDR3 length: 16 amino acids, cysteine to phenylalanine. This entry keeps only the CDR3 DNA: 48 bases, framed from base 1. Trimming removed 3 bases from V and 6 bases from J; the gene matches leave 2 bases unexplained. CDR1 ENHRY and CDR2 SYGVKD are derived from the germline V gene.